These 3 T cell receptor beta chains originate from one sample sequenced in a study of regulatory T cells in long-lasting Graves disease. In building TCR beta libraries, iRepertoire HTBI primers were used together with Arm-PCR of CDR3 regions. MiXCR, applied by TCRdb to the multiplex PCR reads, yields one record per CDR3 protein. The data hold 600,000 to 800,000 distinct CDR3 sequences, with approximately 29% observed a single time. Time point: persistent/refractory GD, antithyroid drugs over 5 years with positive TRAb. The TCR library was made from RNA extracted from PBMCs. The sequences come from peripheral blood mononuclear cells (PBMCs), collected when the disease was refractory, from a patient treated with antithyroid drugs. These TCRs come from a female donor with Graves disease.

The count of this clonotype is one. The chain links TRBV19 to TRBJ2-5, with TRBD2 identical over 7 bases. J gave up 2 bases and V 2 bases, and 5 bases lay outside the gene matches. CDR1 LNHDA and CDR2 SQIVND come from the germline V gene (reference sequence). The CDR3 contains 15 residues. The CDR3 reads CASSIWLADQETQYF. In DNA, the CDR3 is TGTGCCAGTAGTATATGGCTAGCGGATCAAGAGACCCAGTACTTC.

The CDR3 spells CASNRDTLQETQYF. The CDR3 region has the DNA TGCGCCAGCAATCGGGACACCCTCCAAGAGACCCAGTACTTC. The chain links TRBV5-1 to TRBJ2-5, with D possibly matching TRBD1 (6 bases). Germline lookup yields CDR1 SGHRS and CDR2 YFSETQ. V lost 6 bases and J lost 1, with 13 bases in between. The CDR3 is made up of 14 amino acids.

CDR3: CASSSSGRADGELFF. The DNA of the CDR3 is TGTGCCAGCAGCTCTAGCGGGAGGGCCGACGGGGAGCTGTTTTTT. V gene TRBV11-2 combines with J gene TRBJ2-2, with 12 nucleotides matching TRBD2. The CDR3 spans 15 residues. Germline CDR1 is SGHAT and CDR2 is FQNNGV. V was pared by 4 bases and J by 7 bases, with 4 bases of the junction left unmatched.